This entry lists 27 T cell receptor beta chains sequenced from one sample in a study of T cell changes during pregnancy in multiple sclerosis. Produced via immunoSEQ multiplex PCR; TCRdb's table is partial and in-frame only. The table records 80,000 to 95,000 clones, roughly 96% of them present only once. The sequencing here drew on peripheral blood, taken in the second trimester of pregnancy. These receptors were obtained from a female donor with multiple sclerosis, enrolled in a pregnancy study.

The chain carries TRBV2 and TRBJ2-2; the D gene is possibly TRBD2 (6 bases). This CDR3 has 15 amino acids. The V and J ends lost 4 bases and 0 bases respectively, with 9 bases between them. Germline V gives CDR1 SNHLY, CDR2 FYNNEI. The CDR3 DNA sequence: TGTGCCAGCAGTGTGGGACTCGCGAACACCGGGGAGCTGTTTTTT. Encoded protein: CASSVGLANTGELFF.

The rearrangement uses TRBV19 and TRBJ2-1; 7 bases line up with TRBD2. The CDR3 loop spans 13 amino acids. Germline-derived CDR1 and CDR2 are LNHDA and SQIVND (reference sequence). Germline trimming cut 5 bases from V and 4 bases from J; bases unmatched to any gene: 2. In DNA form, the CDR3 reads TGTGCCAGTAGTCCGGGAGGTTACAATGAGCAGTTCTTC. This sequence encodes CASSPGGYNEQFF. The variable domain in full, with the rest retrieved from reference TRBV19 and TRBJ2-1, is DGGITQSPKYLFRKEGQNVTLSCEQNLNHDAMYWYRQDPGQGLRLIYYSQIVNDFQKGDIAEGYSVSREKKESFPLTVTSAQKNPTAFYLCASSPGGYNEQFFGPGTRLTVL.

The V gene is TRBV9, the J gene TRBJ1-1; D is ambiguous. Germline V gene data show CDR1 as SGDLS and CDR2 as YYNGEE. V was shortened by 4 bases and J by 1 base, with 14 bases between the two germline ends. The CDR3 runs to 15 residues. The CDR3 nucleotides are TGTGCCAGCAGCCCGCCGGGATCGTGGAACACTGAAGCTTTCTTT. As protein: CASSPPGSWNTEAFF.

The chain combines TRBV6-6 with TRBJ1-1; D possibly corresponds to TRBD1 (6 bases). The CDR3 has 13 amino acids. CDR1 and CDR2 from the germline V gene are MNHNY and SVGAGI (reference sequence). Trimming pared 5 bases from V and 5 bases from J, leaving 12 bases between. The CDR3 loop is CASSRQTGTEAFF. Here the CDR3 DNA reads TGTGCCAGCAGTAGACAGACAGGAACTGAAGCTTTCTTT.

The J gene is TRBJ1-3, the V gene TRBV11-2; tentative D call: TRBD1 (5 bases). Germline V CDR1 and CDR2: SGHAT, FQNNGV. The CDR3 is 14 residues long. V was trimmed by 2 bases and J by 4 bases, leaving 9 bases between them. Written as DNA, the CDR3 is TGTGCCAGCAGCTTACAGGGAGGAGGAAACACCATATATTTT. Translated: CASSLQGGGNTIYF.

The CDR3 loop reads CASSIRRRGTAKQFF. The DNA of the CDR3 is TGTGCCAGTAGTATAAGACGCCGGGGGACAGCCAAGCAGTTCTTC. The rearrangement links TRBV2 to TRBJ2-1, with D possibly being TRBD1 (7 bases). V was cut by 9 bases and J by 11 bases, with 26 bases left in between. CDR3 size: 15 residues. CDR1 and CDR2 from the germline V gene are SNHLY and FYNNEI.

The chain combines TRBV5-1 with TRBJ2-3, with 9 bases matching TRBD1. Germline V lookup: CDR1 SGHRS, CDR2 YFSETQ. The CDR3 is 17 residues long. V was pared by 4 bases and J by 0 bases, with 9 bases of the junction left unmatched. The CDR3 region is CASSRAGQGESTDTQYF. DNA for the CDR3: TGCGCCAGCAGCCGGGCGGGACAGGGAGAGAGCACAGATACGCAGTATTTT.

This clone was seen just once. The chain uses TRBV10-3 and TRBJ2-5; TRBD2 aligns across 10 bases. CDR1 and CDR2 from the germline V gene are ENHRY and SYGVKD. V trimming: 5 bases; J trimming: 4 bases; junction bases outside the gene matches: 1. This CDR3 spans 13 amino acids. CDR3 amino acids: CAISRTSGETQYF. Written as DNA, the CDR3 is TGTGCCATCAGTAGGACTAGCGGAGAGACCCAGTACTTC.

A remark on this clone: This CDR3 fails to terminate in the conserved phenylalanine or tryptophan, so it likely reflects a read error. The DNA is omitted, as the CDR3 cannot be located on it reliably, and the CDR3 follows TCRdb's listing. This rearrangement joins TRBV21-1 to TRBJ1-2; TRBD1 reflects the table's D call only, with no check against the DNA. TRBV21-1 is marked as a pseudogene. 11 amino acids form the CDR3, both terminal residues included. This CDR3 reads CASSPRQGMRI.

V and J are TRBV9 and TRBJ2-7; the match to TRBD2 covers 7 bases. Losses at the gene ends were 4 bases for V and 2 bases for J; bases not matched to a gene: 15. Germline assignment: CDR1 SGDLS and CDR2 YYNGEE. This CDR3 contains 17 residues. The CDR3 here is CASSPSPSSGMTYEQYF. The DNA of the CDR3 is TGTGCCAGCAGCCCCTCCCCTTCTAGCGGAATGACCTACGAGCAGTACTTC. Drawing the rest from reference TRBV9 and TRBJ2-7, the complete variable domain is DSGVTQTPKHLITATGQRVTLRCSPRSGDLSVYWYQQSLDQGLQFLIQYYNGEERAKGNILERFSAQQFPDLHSELNLSSLELGDSALYFCASSPSPSSGMTYEQYFGPGTRLTVT.

J is TRBJ1-5 and V is TRBV5-6; D is ambiguous. Germline values: CDR1 SGHDT, CDR2 YYEEEE. The V end was cut by 1 base, the J end by 3 bases, with 8 bases between. This CDR3 contains 14 residues. The CDR3 is CASSLSGHNQPQHF. The CDR3 DNA sequence: TGTGCCAGCAGCTTGAGTGGGCACAATCAGCCCCAGCATTTT.

The V gene is TRBV7-9, the J gene TRBJ2-5, with 10 nucleotides matching TRBD2. The CDR3 has 19 residues. Germline V lookup: CDR1 SEHNR, CDR2 FQNEAQ (reference sequence). Unmatched junction bases numbered 15, after V lost 0 bases and J lost 5 bases. The CDR3 region has the DNA TGTGCCAGCAGCTTAGCGGGGCTAGCGGGGGCCCTTTTGTCTGAGACCCAGTACTTC. Translation: CASSLAGLAGALLSETQYF.

The V and J genes are TRBV6-1 and TRBJ1-5; TRBD1 aligns across 9 bases. Germline values: CDR1 MNHNS, CDR2 SASEGT. J gave up 6 bases and V 4 bases, and 4 bases lay outside the gene matches. The CDR3 contains 14 residues. CDR3: CASSGTGETQPQHF. The CDR3 DNA is TGTGCCAGCAGTGGGACAGGGGAAACTCAGCCCCAGCATTTT.

This chain uses TRBV9 with TRBJ2-1; D is possibly TRBD2 (6 bases). From germline, CDR1 is SGDLS and CDR2 YYNGEE. Trimming took 1 base from V and 4 from J, leaving 12 bases between them. The CDR3 is made up of 15 amino acids. In DNA, the CDR3 is TGTGCCAGCAGCGTACTAGGACTATCTTACAATGAGCAGTTCTTC. Its protein product is CASSVLGLSYNEQFF. Full variable domain (missing parts from reference TRBV9 and TRBJ2-1): DSGVTQTPKHLITATGQRVTLRCSPRSGDLSVYWYQQSLDQGLQFLIQYYNGEERAKGNILERFSAQQFPDLHSELNLSSLELGDSALYFCASSVLGLSYNEQFFGPGTRLTVL.

This clone appeared once. The CDR3 loop reads CASRHTHGSYEQYF. CDR3 in DNA: TGTGCCAGCCGGCACACCCACGGGTCCTACGAGCAGTACTTC. This sequence joins TRBV6-1 and TRBJ2-7; D is uncertain. This CDR3 contains 14 residues. CDR1 is MNHNS, CDR2 SASEGT, per germline. V lost 8 bases, J lost 1 base, and 15 bases lay in between.

This chain connects TRBV7-9 to TRBJ1-3; tentatively, D is TRBD1 (5 bases). In germline, CDR1 is SEHNR, CDR2 FQNEAQ (reference sequence). The CDR3 runs 16 residues. V lost 5 bases and J 0 bases, leaving 14 bases between the germline ends. The CDR3 spells CASSPAGGSSGNTIYF. CDR3 nucleotides: TGTGCCAGCAGCCCCGCCGGGGGTTCCTCTGGAAACACCATATATTTT.

This chain connects TRBV6-5 to TRBJ2-3; a weak D match, TRBD1 (6 bases). This CDR3 region has 12 residues. The germline V and J ends were trimmed by 6 bases and 6 bases, with 10 bases remaining between them. Germline values: CDR1 MNHEY, CDR2 SVGAGI. DNA of the CDR3: TGTGCCAGCAGCACAGGGACGGATACGCAGTATTTT. Translated: CASSTGTDTQYF.

V gene TRBV30 combines with J gene TRBJ1-1; D possibly corresponds to TRBD1 (6 bases). This CDR3 spans 13 amino acids. V lost 1 base to trimming and J lost 7 bases, with 13 bases between them. Germline CDR1 GTSNPN, CDR2 SVGIG (reference sequence). CDR3 nucleotides: TGTGCCTGGAGTGAACAGCAGGGGTTTGAAGCTTTCTTT. This encodes CAWSEQQGFEAFF.

The gene calls are TRBV19 and TRBJ2-1, with D tentatively TRBD2 (6 bases). The germline V gene encodes CDR1 LNHDA and CDR2 SQIVND (reference sequence). The V end lost 5 bases, the J end lost 15 bases, and 20 bases lay between the germline ends. There are 13 residues in the CDR3. This CDR3 is CASSAGLVGQPFF. DNA of the CDR3: TGTGCCAGTAGTGCGGGGCTTGTAGGGCAGCCGTTCTTC. The full variable domain, completed using reference TRBV19 and TRBJ2-1, is DGGITQSPKYLFRKEGQNVTLSCEQNLNHDAMYWYRQDPGQGLRLIYYSQIVNDFQKGDIAEGYSVSREKKESFPLTVTSAQKNPTAFYLCASSAGLVGQPFFGPGTRLTVL.

V and J are TRBV13 and TRBJ2-7, with D possibly matching TRBD2 (5 bases). Germline V gene lookup returns CDR1 PRHDT and CDR2 FYEKMQ (reference sequence). V lost 4 bases to trimming and J lost 3 bases, with 13 bases between them. This CDR3 has 14 amino acids. The CDR3 reads CASSSRVSGYEQYF. The CDR3 region has the DNA TGTGCCAGCAGCTCCCGGGTAAGCGGCTACGAGCAGTACTTC.

V gene TRBV5-1 combines with J gene TRBJ2-1; TRBD1 matches at 7 bases. This CDR3 is built from 16 residues. J gave up 5 bases and V 1 base, and 9 bases lay outside the gene matches. Germline-derived CDR1 and CDR2 are SGHRS and YFSETQ. Here the CDR3 DNA reads TGCGCCAGCAGCTTGCCGATACAGGGGATACACAATGAGCAGTTCTTC. Amino acids: CASSLPIQGIHNEQFF.

The chain uses TRBV2 and TRBJ1-1, with TRBD1 as a possible D gene (5 bases). The V end was cut by 8 bases, the J end by 1 base, with 14 bases between. The germline V gene encodes CDR1 SNHLY and CDR2 FYNNEI. The length of the CDR3 is 14 residues. Here the CDR3 reads CASAKSQGNTEAFF. Here the CDR3 DNA reads TGTGCCAGCGCTAAATCTCAGGGGAACACTGAAGCTTTCTTT.

The chain joins TRBV7-8 to TRBJ2-5, with 8 bases that match TRBD1. With 2 bases clipped from V and 4 bases from J, the junction kept 3 bases outside the gene matches. Germline CDR1 SGHVS, CDR2 FQNEAQ. This CDR3 has 14 amino acids. The CDR3 DNA follows: TGTGCCAGCAGCTTAAGACAGGGGCTAGAGACCCAGTACTTC. As protein: CASSLRQGLETQYF. Complete variable domain (other parts from reference TRBV7-8 and TRBJ2-5): GAGVSQSPRYKVAKRGQDVALRCDPISGHVSLFWYQQALGQGPEFLTYFQNEAQLDKSGLPSDRFFAERPEGSVSTLKIQRTQQEDSAVYLCASSLRQGLETQYFGPGTRLLVL.

The chain links TRBV19 to TRBJ1-1; tentatively, D is TRBD1 (6 bases). Germline V gives CDR1 LNHDA, CDR2 SQIVND (reference sequence). V was shortened by 7 bases and J by 0 bases, with 15 bases between the two germline ends. The CDR3 is made up of 15 amino acids. CDR3 sequence (DNA): TGTGCCAGTACCCACTCCGGGGGGCTGAACACTGAAGCTTTCTTT. It translates to CASTHSGGLNTEAFF.

CDR3 sequence: CASSLAPLGLASPMTDTQYF. CDR3 DNA: TGTGCCAGCAGCCTAGCCCCCCTCGGACTAGCGAGTCCTATGACAGATACGCAGTATTTT. The chain joins TRBV13 to TRBJ2-3, with TRBD2 matching over 9 bases. The CDR3 spans 20 residues. V gave up 5 bases and J gave up 3 bases; unmatched junction bases: 21. Germline assignment: CDR1 PRHDT and CDR2 FYEKMQ (reference sequence). The whole variable domain, filled in from reference TRBV13 and TRBJ2-3, reads AAGVIQSPRHLIKEKRETATLKCYPIPRHDTVYWYQQGPGQDPQFLISFYEKMQSDKGSIPDRFSAQQFSDYHSELNMSSLELGDSALYFCASSLAPLGLASPMTDTQYFGPGTRLTVL.

The chain is built from TRBV7-9 and TRBJ2-5, with 11 bases fitting TRBD2. Germline V gives CDR1 SEHNR, CDR2 FQNEAQ (reference sequence). The CDR3 extends over 16 amino acids. Trimming cost V 6 bases and J 1 base; bases outside gene matches: 7. In DNA, the CDR3 is TGTGCCAGCAGATCCGGACTAGCGGGCCCCCAAGAGACCCAGTACTTC. This codes for CASRSGLAGPQETQYF.

V usage is TRBV5-1 and J usage is TRBJ2-7, with no clear D. Germline V gene lookup returns CDR1 SGHRS and CDR2 YFSETQ. The CDR3 is 14 residues long. Trimming removed 1 base from V and 2 bases from J, with 10 bases in between. The CDR3 spells CASSLTSTAYEQYF. The CDR3 DNA reads as TGCGCCAGCAGCTTGACGTCTACCGCCTACGAGCAGTACTTC.